This TCR beta chain was documented in a study of beta chain features in type 1 diabetes. Study-wide context: All samples combined gave under 110,000,000 sorted cells for examination. Study results and limitations: Whether TCRB rearrangement is influenced by HLA type went unresolved here. Type 1 diabetes patients had moderately but significantly shorter TCRB CDR3s in all four CD4+ subsets.

The CDR3 extends over 11 amino acids. Germline lookup yields CDR1 DFQATT and CDR2 SNEGSKA (reference sequence). Trimming left V 3 bases short and J 2 bases short, with 4 bases between. Only a few counts were recorded for this clone. Antigen unknown. The single heparinised draw taken from each donor contained about 100 mL of blood on average. The whole isolated RNA underwent reverse transcription, so sequencing captured expressed TCRB transcripts. Libraries were prepared by immunoSEQ multiplex PCR; TCRdb keeps only in-frame clonotypes and omits some of them. The sample records fewer than 300,000 clones, approximately 11% being singletons.

Material: naive CD4+ T cells from blood. This rearrangement joins TRBV20-1 to TRBJ2-5, with D unresolved. The receptor comes from a man younger than 40 with type 1 diabetes. This CDR3 reads CSASPQETQYF. The DNA for the CDR3 is TGCAGTGCTAGCCCTCAAGAGACCCAGTACTTC.